Reported below is one T cell receptor (beta chain). Germline CDR1 reads GTSNPN; CDR2 reads SVGIG (reference sequence). The CDR3 spans 15 residues. J was trimmed by 4 bases and V by 2 bases; bases with no gene match: 7. This sample was included in a study of T cells in Graves' hyperthyroidism and ophthalmopathy. In the ophthalmopathy cohort, Clinical Activity Score was at least 3, NOSPECS grade at least 4, and duration under 3 months. Researchers amplified the TCR beta CDR3 regions from RNA transcripts. The study used the HTBI primer set for a first-round RT-PCR of the TCR CDR3. TCRdb re-called the multiplex PCR reads with MiXCR, one entry per CDR3 protein. The table has under 250,000 distinct CDR3 sequences, more than 20% seen once.

J is TRBJ2-5 and V is TRBV30; 10 bases are a match to TRBD2. This receptor was identified in a woman in her thirties or forties with Graves' ophthalmopathy. Sequencing input: blood. The DNA of the CDR3 is TGTGCCTGGAGTCCGCTAGCGGGAGCTGGAGAGACCCAGTACTTC. Protein product: CAWSPLAGAGETQYF.